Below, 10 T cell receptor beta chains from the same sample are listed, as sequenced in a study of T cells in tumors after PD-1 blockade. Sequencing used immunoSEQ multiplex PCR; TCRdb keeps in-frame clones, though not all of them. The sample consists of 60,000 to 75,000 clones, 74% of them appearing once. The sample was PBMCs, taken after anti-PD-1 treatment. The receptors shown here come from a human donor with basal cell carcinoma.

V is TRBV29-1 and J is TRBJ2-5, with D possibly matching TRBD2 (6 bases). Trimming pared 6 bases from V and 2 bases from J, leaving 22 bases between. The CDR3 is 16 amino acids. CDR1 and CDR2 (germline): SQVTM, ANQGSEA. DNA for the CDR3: TGCAGCGTGGAACCGGGGGAACACCACTTACAAGAGACCCAGTACTTC. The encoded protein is CSVEPGEHHLQETQYF. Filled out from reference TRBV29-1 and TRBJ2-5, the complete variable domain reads SAVISQKPSRDICQRGTSLTIQCQVDSQVTMMFWYRQQPGQSLTLIATANQGSEATYESGFVIDKFPISRPNLTFSTLTVSNMSPEDSSIYLCSVEPGEHHLQETQYFGPGTRLLVL.

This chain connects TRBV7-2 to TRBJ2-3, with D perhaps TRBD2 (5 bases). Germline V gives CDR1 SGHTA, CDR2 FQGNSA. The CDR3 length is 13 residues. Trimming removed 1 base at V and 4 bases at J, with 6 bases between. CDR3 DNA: TGTGCCAGCAGCTTAGTTAGCGCAGATACGCAGTATTTT. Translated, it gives CASSLVSADTQYF. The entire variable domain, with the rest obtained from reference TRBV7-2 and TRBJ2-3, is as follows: GAGVSQSPSNKVTEKGKDVELRCDPISGHTALYWYRQSLGQGLEFLIYFQGNSAPDKSGLPSDRFSAERTGGSVSTLTIQRTQQEDSAVYLCASSLVSADTQYFGPGTRLTVL.

Written as DNA, the CDR3 is TGTGCCAGCAGTGCCGTAGGGAGAACAGATACGCAGTATTTT. Translation gives CASSAVGRTDTQYF. The rearrangement joins TRBV6-4 to TRBJ2-3; possible D gene TRBD2, 5 bases. CDR1 and CDR2 (germline): MRHNA, SNTAGT. There are 14 residues in the CDR3. V gave up 4 bases and J gave up 3 bases, with 11 bases separating them.

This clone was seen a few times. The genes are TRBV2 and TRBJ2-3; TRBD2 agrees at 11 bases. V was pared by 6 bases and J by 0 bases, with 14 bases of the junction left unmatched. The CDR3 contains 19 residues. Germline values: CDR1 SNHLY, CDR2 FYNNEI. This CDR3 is CASRKLAGAFGTSTDTQYF. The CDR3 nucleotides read TGTGCCAGCAGAAAACTAGCGGGGGCCTTCGGCACTAGCACAGATACGCAGTATTTT. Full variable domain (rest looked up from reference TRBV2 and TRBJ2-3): EPEVTQTPSHQVTQMGQEVILRCVPISNHLYFYWYRQILGQKVEFLVSFYNNEISEKSEIFDDQFSVERPDGSNFTLKIRSTKLEDSAMYFCASRKLAGAFGTSTDTQYFGPGTRLTVL.

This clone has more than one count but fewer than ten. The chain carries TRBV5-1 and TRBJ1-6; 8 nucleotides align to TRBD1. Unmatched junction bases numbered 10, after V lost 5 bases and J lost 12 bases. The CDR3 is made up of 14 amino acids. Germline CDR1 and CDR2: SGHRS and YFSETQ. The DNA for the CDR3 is TGCGCCAGCAGACCCGGACAGGGTGAAGGACCCCTCCACTTT. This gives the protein CASRPGQGEGPLHF.

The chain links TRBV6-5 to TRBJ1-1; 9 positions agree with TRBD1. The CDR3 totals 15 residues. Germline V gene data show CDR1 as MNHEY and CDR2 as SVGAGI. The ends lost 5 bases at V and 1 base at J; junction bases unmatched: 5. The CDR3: CASSKTGGANTEAFF. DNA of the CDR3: TGTGCCAGCAGTAAGACAGGGGGGGCGAACACTGAAGCTTTCTTT.

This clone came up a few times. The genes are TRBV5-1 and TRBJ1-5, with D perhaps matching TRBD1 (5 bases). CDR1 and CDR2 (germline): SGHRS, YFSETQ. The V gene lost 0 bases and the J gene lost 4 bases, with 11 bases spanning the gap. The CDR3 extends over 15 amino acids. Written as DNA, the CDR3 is TGCGCCAGCAGCTTGGCTACGGGGGGAAATCAGCCCCAGCATTTT. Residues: CASSLATGGNQPQHF.

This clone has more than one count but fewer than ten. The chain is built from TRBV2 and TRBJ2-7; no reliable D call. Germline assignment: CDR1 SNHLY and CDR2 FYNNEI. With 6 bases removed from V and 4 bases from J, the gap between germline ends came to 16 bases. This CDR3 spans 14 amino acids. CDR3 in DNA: TGTGCCAGCAGACCTGAGGAGTACTTATACGAGCAGTACTTC. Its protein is CASRPEEYLYEQYF.

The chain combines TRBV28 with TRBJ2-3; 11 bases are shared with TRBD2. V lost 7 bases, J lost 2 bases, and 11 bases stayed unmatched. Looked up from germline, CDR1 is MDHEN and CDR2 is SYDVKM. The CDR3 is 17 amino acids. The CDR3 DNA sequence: TGTGCCAGCACCATTCCGGGACTAGCGGAGTCCACAGATACGCAGTATTTT. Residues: CASTIPGLAESTDTQYF.

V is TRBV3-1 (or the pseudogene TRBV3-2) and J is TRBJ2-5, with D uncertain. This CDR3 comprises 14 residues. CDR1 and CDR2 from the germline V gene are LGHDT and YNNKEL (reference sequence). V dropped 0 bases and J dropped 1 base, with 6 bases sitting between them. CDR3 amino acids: CASSQDGLQETQYF. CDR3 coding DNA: TGTGCCAGCAGCCAAGATGGCCTCCAAGAGACCCAGTACTTC.